This paragraph covers one TCR beta chain sequence. Its antigen is as yet unknown. Trimming cost V 6 bases and J 4 bases; bases outside gene matches: 17. Germline CDR1 reads LNHNV; CDR2 reads YYDKDF (reference sequence). The CDR3 length is 19 residues. The data are from a study of CD8+CD57+ T cells in acquired aplastic anemia. About the research overall: Sorted cells (CD4+ and CD8+) yielded DNA amounts that averaged roughly 3.5 ug.

Study-wide findings and caveats: It was found that approximately 29 CD8+ CDR3 sequences were shared between patients and controls.

Sequencing involved patients with CD8+CD57+ cell expansion previously shown by flow cytometry. Diagnosis of severe acquired aplastic anemia applied to all patients. Therapy had not been given to patients before blood sampling. CDR3 and TCR beta VDJ profiling relied on genomic DNA as the template. TCRdb reanalysed the reads using MiXCR and keeps one entry per CDR3 protein. Of roughly 260,000 distinct CDR3 sequences listed, about 44% are singletons. The receptor was derived from a human donor with aplastic anemia. The sequencing sample was made of sorted CD4+, CD8+, or CD8+CD57+ T cells (not recorded which) from PBMCs. The rearrangement links TRBV15 to TRBJ2-1, with 11 bases that match TRBD2. The CDR3 DNA sequence: TGTGCCACCAGACTTAGCACCATACCGGGACTAGCGGATTACAATGAGCAGTTCTTC. Its protein product is CATRLSTIPGLADYNEQFF. Variable domain in full (rest from reference TRBV15 and TRBJ2-1): DAMVIQNPRYQVTQFGKPVTLSCSQTLNHNVMYWYQQKSSQAPKLLFHYYDKDFNNEADTPDNFQSRRPNTSFCFLDIRSPGLGDTAMYLCATRLSTIPGLADYNEQFFGPGTRLTVL.